Shown below are 12 T cell receptor beta chains from a single sample sequenced in a study of blood T cell repertoires in COVID-19. Clones were read by immunoSEQ multiplex PCR, and TCRdb kept only the in-frame ones, dropping some. The data contain some 70,000 clones, roughly 91% of them seen just once; the ten biggest clones take up 7.3%. The sequenced material came from peripheral blood. The receptors stem from a man aged 35-49 years with COVID-19, enrolled during active disease.

This chain joins TRBV19 and TRBJ2-5, with TRBD2 identical over 8 bases. This CDR3 has 14 residues. From germline, CDR1 is LNHDA and CDR2 SQIVND (reference sequence). The J segment lost 7 bases and the V segment lost 4 bases, leaving 8 bases of the junction unmatched. CDR3 coding DNA: TGTGCCAGTAGTAACGGGGGGGGCGATGGGACCCAGTACTTC. The encoded protein is CASSNGGGDGTQYF.

This chain uses TRBV5-1 with TRBJ2-1; 12 bases are shared with TRBD2. Unmatched junction bases numbered 9, after V lost 4 bases and J lost 7 bases. Per the germline V gene, CDR1 is SGHRS and CDR2 is YFSETQ. The CDR3 loop spans 16 amino acids. The CDR3 coding sequence is TGCGCCAGCAGCCCCCAGTCTAGCGGGGGGGCAAATGAGCAGTTCTTC. Translated, it gives CASSPQSSGGANEQFF.

The gene calls are TRBV5-1 and TRBJ2-3; TRBD1 matches at 7 bases. The CDR3 has 13 residues. The germline gives CDR1 SGHRS, CDR2 YFSETQ. V shed 7 bases, J shed 2 bases, and the junction held 4 bases outside the gene matches. As DNA, the CDR3 is TGCGCCAGCTGTACAGGGGACACAGATACGCAGTATTTT. Translation gives CASCTGDTDTQYF.

The chain carries TRBV5-1 and TRBJ1-1, with D possibly matching TRBD1 (6 bases). This CDR3 has 14 amino acids. Germline lookup yields CDR1 SGHRS and CDR2 YFSETQ. Deletions cut 6 bases from V and 0 bases from J, with 12 bases between. CDR3 sequence reads: CASKGDPLNTEAFF. The CDR3 DNA sequence: TGCGCCAGCAAGGGGGACCCGCTGAACACTGAAGCTTTCTTT.

The V and J genes are TRBV5-1 and TRBJ1-6; the match to TRBD1 covers 8 bases. This CDR3 contains 15 residues. Germline CDR1 reads SGHRS; CDR2 reads YFSETQ. With V trimmed by 0 bases and J by 8 bases, 4 bases remained unmatched. CDR3 coding DNA: TGCGCCAGCAGCTTGGCGGGACAGGCGTATTCACCCCTCCACTTT. Amino acid sequence: CASSLAGQAYSPLHF.

The V gene is TRBV5-1, the J gene TRBJ1-1, with TRBD1 identical over 7 bases. The CDR3 length is 13 residues. The V gene end was trimmed by 4 bases and the J gene end by 3 bases; junction bases not matched to a gene: 3. Germline V gene data show CDR1 as SGHRS and CDR2 as YFSETQ. The CDR3, as DNA: TGCGCCAGCAGCGGGCAGGGGGACACTGAAGCTTTCTTT. Translated: CASSGQGDTEAFF.

The chain couples TRBV27 to TRBJ2-1; D not resolved. The CDR3 consists of 14 residues. CDR1 and CDR2 from the germline V gene are MNHEY and SMNVEV (reference sequence). Trimming shortened V by 1 base and J by 4 bases, and 8 bases separated the two germline ends. The CDR3 coding sequence is TGTGCCAGCAGTTTATACTCGCGGTACAATGAGCAGTTCTTC. Amino acid sequence: CASSLYSRYNEQFF.

The rearrangement joins TRBV5-4 to TRBJ2-1, with a possible D match to TRBD1 (7 bases). This CDR3 has 15 amino acids. Germline CDR1 and CDR2: SGHNT and YYREEE (reference sequence). Trimming stripped 4 bases from V and 4 bases from J, with 15 bases between. The CDR3 here is CASSLPSGGYNEQFF. CDR3 DNA sequence: TGTGCCAGCAGCCTCCCGTCAGGGGGGTACAATGAGCAGTTCTTC.

The rearrangement links TRBV7-9 to TRBJ2-2; 11 bases agree with TRBD1. This CDR3 has 17 amino acids. V shed 5 bases, J shed 2 bases, and the junction held 7 bases outside the gene matches. Germline values: CDR1 SEHNR, CDR2 FQNEAQ (reference sequence). For the CDR3, the DNA is TGTGCCAGCAGCGTAGGGACAGGGGGAACAAACACCGGGGAGCTGTTTTTT. As protein: CASSVGTGGTNTGELFF. Complete variable domain (other parts from reference TRBV7-9 and TRBJ2-2): DTGVSQNPRHKITKRGQNVTFRCDPISEHNRLYWYRQTLGQGPEFLTYFQNEAQLEKSRLLSDRFSAERPKGSFSTLEIQRTEQGDSAMYLCASSVGTGGTNTGELFFGEGSRLTVL.

V usage is TRBV30 and J usage is TRBJ2-7; TRBD2 is a possible D gene (6 bases). Trimming removed 0 bases at V and 6 bases at J, with 9 bases between. The germline CDR1 and CDR2 sequences are GTSNPN and SVGIG (reference sequence). The CDR3 is 12 amino acids. The CDR3 is CAWSVLGLEQYF. In DNA, the CDR3 is TGTGCCTGGAGTGTATTGGGACTCGAGCAGTACTTC.

The chain links TRBV7-2 to TRBJ1-1; the D gene is possibly TRBD1 (6 bases). The CDR3 spans 13 residues. Germline CDR1 and CDR2: SGHTA and FQGNSA. Trimming cost V 7 bases and J 5 bases, with 14 bases left between them. The CDR3 bases are TGTGCCAGCAACATCTCAGGGGAAACTGAAGCTTTCTTT. Protein product: CASNISGETEAFF. The whole variable domain, remainder taken from reference TRBV7-2 and TRBJ1-1, is GAGVSQSPSNKVTEKGKDVELRCDPISGHTALYWYRQSLGQGLEFLIYFQGNSAPDKSGLPSDRFSAERTGGSVSTLTIQRTQQEDSAVYLCASNISGETEAFFGQGTRLTVV.

The J gene is TRBJ2-1, the V gene TRBV7-2, with D perhaps matching TRBD2 (5 bases). The CDR3 length is 16 residues. V was shortened by 0 bases and J by 2 bases, with 11 bases between the two germline ends. Germline loops: CDR1 SGHTA, CDR2 FQGNSA. The CDR3 loop reads CASSLAASSPYNEQFF. The CDR3 DNA reads TGTGCCAGCAGCTTAGCGGCTAGCAGTCCCTACAATGAGCAGTTCTTC. The full variable domain, its missing parts supplied by reference TRBV7-2 and TRBJ2-1, is GAGVSQSPSNKVTEKGKDVELRCDPISGHTALYWYRQSLGQGLEFLIYFQGNSAPDKSGLPSDRFSAERTGGSVSTLTIQRTQQEDSAVYLCASSLAASSPYNEQFFGPGTRLTVL.